Listed below are T cell receptor beta chains from one sample, sequenced in a study of neoadjuvant anti-PD-1 for oral cavity cancer. The protocol was immunoSEQ multiplex PCR, while the TCRdb copy is restricted to in-frame clones and leaves out a portion. The sample includes about 6,600 clones, less than 45% of them seen just once. The sequenced sample was tumor tissue, obtained before nivolumab (anti-PD-1) treatment. These receptor sequences come from a person between 40 and 79 years old with oral cavity squamous cell carcinoma. The CDR3 runs from the conserved cysteine through the conserved F or W.

>TRBV5-1
CASSPPVPGEQFF
>TRBV7-9
CASIPPGQGASGYTF
>TRBV14
CASSRGQGSSEAFF
>TRBV9
CASSPGGNIQYF
>TRBV19
CASSTTGVEGLYEQYF
>TRBV19
CASSIEFGGRSTDTQYF
>TRBV7-2
CASSLLAGGVSYNEQFF
>TRBV5-4
CASSHRNNEKLFF
>TRBV10-3
CAISRGKNQPQHF
>TRBV6-1
CASSNGAYGYTF
>TRBV6-1
CASSAGRPVYSNYGYTF
>TRBV7-9
CASTPLGQGIPYGYTF
>TRBV9
CASSVDGQREETQYF
>TRBV9
CASSVDVGNTEAFF
>TRBV7-2
CASSLFQGQGWQPQHF
>TRBV11-2
CASSLVRGGAEAFF
>TRBV7-8
CASSPHSGGTDTQYF
>TRBV6-1
CASSDRENSPLHF
>TRBV6-1
CASSEPRSQPQHF
>TRBV7-9
CASSLGSSQETQYF
>TRBV6-6
CASSYSAKPGSPLHF
>TRBV14
CASSQDHAVGEQYF
>TRBV13
CASSLGIGNGYTF
>TRBV18
CASSPTGYEQFF
>TRBV5-1
CASSAGLGSSGELFF
>TRBV15
CATSWTVSNQPQHF
>TRBV5-6
CASSSRGSGNTIYF
>TRBV7-2
CASSLVLGFQYEQYF
>TRBV5-1
CASSLVEGASGSPLHF
>TRBV7-2
CASRNPTTYTDTQYF
>TRBV19
CASRNRGHGNQPQHF
>TRBV19
CASSISRGRVNTEAFF
>TRBV7-2
CASSPHDPDRAGEQYF
>TRBV2
CASSVINTGELFF
>TRBV19
CASSMALSYEQYF
>TRBV28
CASSPFTGGNYNEQFF
>TRBV5-1
CASSPGAGGADTQYF
>TRBV5-6
CASSLEAGANYGYTF
>TRBV28
CASSLPDGQGLETQYF
>TRBV5-4
CASSFGTEETQYF
>TRBV29-1
CSVARTSGNYEQYF
>TRBV6-1
CASSPGTLLNYGYTF
>TRBV5-1
CASSLDTGGATDTQYF